Each of the 24 T cell receptor beta chains below was sequenced from the same sample in a study of blood T cell repertoires in COVID-19. Sequencing used immunoSEQ multiplex PCR; TCRdb keeps in-frame clones, though not all of them. The sample has some 30,000 clones, around 80% seen once. The sample consisted of peripheral blood. The source of these receptors is a human donor in a cohort sampled during active COVID-19.

The CDR3 protein is CASSATGGSSYEQYF. The CDR3 coding sequence is TGTGCCAGCAGCGCCACAGGGGGAAGCTCCTACGAGCAGTACTTC. The chain links TRBV7-9 to TRBJ2-7; 8 bases line up with TRBD1. Germline CDR1 and CDR2: SEHNR and FQNEAQ (reference sequence). The CDR3 is made up of 15 amino acids. The J segment lost 0 bases and the V segment lost 5 bases, leaving 6 bases of the junction unmatched.

This rearrangement joins TRBV13 to TRBJ2-7, with 7 bases lining up with TRBD1. With 5 bases clipped from V and 3 bases from J, the junction kept 10 bases outside the gene matches. The germline CDR1 and CDR2 sequences are PRHDT and FYEKMQ (reference sequence). The CDR3 consists of 15 residues. The CDR3 loop is CASSDSGTESYEQYF. In nucleotides, the CDR3 is TGTGCCAGCAGCGATTCCGGGACAGAAAGCTACGAGCAGTACTTC.

There are a few counts of this clone. This chain connects TRBV3-1 (or the pseudogene TRBV3-2) to TRBJ1-5; 9 bases fit TRBD1. The V and J ends lost 3 bases and 2 bases, in that order; junction bases with no gene match: 11. Germline CDR1 reads LGHDT; CDR2 reads YNNKEL (reference sequence). The CDR3 consists of 18 residues. The CDR3 DNA follows: TGTGCCAGCAGCCAGGCTGGACAGGGGCGGTGTGGCAATCAGCCCCAGCATTTT. Its protein product is CASSQAGQGRCGNQPQHF.

The V call is TRBV7-8, the J call TRBJ2-3; TRBD2 matches at 9 bases. Germline-derived CDR1 and CDR2 are SGHVS and FQNEAQ. The CDR3 contains 17 residues. Trimming removed 6 bases from V and 7 bases from J; junction bases left unmatched: 17. The CDR3 nucleotides read TGTGCCAGCAGTCCGAGCGTGGGGCGGGGGGGCATAAATACGCAGTATTTT. It yields the protein CASSPSVGRGGINTQYF. The variable domain in full, with the rest retrieved from reference TRBV7-8 and TRBJ2-3, is GAGVSQSPRYKVAKRGQDVALRCDPISGHVSLFWYQQALGQGPEFLTYFQNEAQLDKSGLPSDRFFAERPEGSVSTLKIQRTQQEDSAVYLCASSPSVGRGGINTQYFGPGTRLTVL.

V is TRBV7-2 and J is TRBJ2-7; 7 bases align to TRBD2. Trimming took 5 bases from V and 3 from J; bases not matched to a gene: 7. Germline values: CDR1 SGHTA, CDR2 FQGNSA. CDR3 length equals 14 residues. CDR3 DNA: TGTGCCAGCAGCACGGGACCGGGGGGCTACGAGCAGTACTTC. It encodes CASSTGPGGYEQYF.

In its sample, this clone was seen a few times. This sequence joins TRBV7-9 and TRBJ2-7; 8 bases map to TRBD1. J lost 7 bases, V lost 6 bases, and 8 bases had no gene match. The CDR3 runs to 13 residues. Germline values: CDR1 SEHNR, CDR2 FQNEAQ (reference sequence). This chain's CDR3 is CASRRDRFGEQYF. The CDR3 DNA reads as TGTGCCAGCAGGCGGGACAGGTTCGGGGAGCAGTACTTC. Filled out from reference TRBV7-9 and TRBJ2-7, the complete variable domain reads DTGVSQNPRHKITKRGQNVTFRCDPISEHNRLYWYRQTLGQGPEFLTYFQNEAQLEKSRLLSDRFSAERPKGSFSTLEIQRTEQGDSAMYLCASRRDRFGEQYFGPGTRLTVT.

DNA for the CDR3: TGCGCCAGCAGCCAAGAAGAGTGGAGCTCTGGAAACACCATATATTTT. It encodes CASSQEEWSSGNTIYF. The genes are TRBV4-1 and TRBJ1-3; D is uncertain. Germline V CDR1 and CDR2: MGHRA, YSYEKL. The V end lost 0 bases, the J end lost 0 bases, and 9 bases lay between the germline ends. The CDR3 runs to 16 residues.

There are a few counts of this clone. The V gene is TRBV19, the J gene TRBJ1-1, with unresolved D. The V gene lost 1 base and the J gene lost 1 base, with 4 bases spanning the gap. Germline V CDR1 and CDR2: LNHDA, SQIVND (reference sequence). This CDR3 comprises 13 residues. The CDR3 DNA reads TGTGCCAGTAGTATAGCCCAGAACACTGAAGCTTTCTTT. Translating it yields CASSIAQNTEAFF.

V gene TRBV27 combines with J gene TRBJ2-7; maybe TRBD1 (5 bases). V lost 3 bases to trimming and J lost 5 bases, with 11 bases between them. This CDR3 region has 13 residues. CDR1 is MNHEY, CDR2 SMNVEV, per germline (reference sequence). CDR3 in amino acids: CASSFRDRNEQYF. The CDR3 coding sequence is TGTGCCAGCAGTTTCAGGGATAGGAACGAGCAGTACTTC.

This chain links TRBV12-3 or TRBV12-4 with TRBJ1-5; a possible D gene is TRBD1 (5 bases). CDR3 length equals 13 residues. The V and J ends lost 3 bases and 6 bases respectively, with 9 bases between them. The CDR3 nucleotides read TGTGCCAGCAGTTTCAGGGTCAGTCAGCCCCAGCATTTT. The encoded protein is CASSFRVSQPQHF.

This clone was found a few times. Different DNA sequences within this sample yield the same CDR3. The chain uses TRBV7-6 and TRBJ2-7; 11 bases agree with TRBD2. Looked up from germline, CDR1 is SGHVS and CDR2 is FNYEAQ. Unmatched junction bases numbered 12, after V lost 4 bases and J lost 7 bases. The CDR3 has 16 residues. This chain's CDR3 is CASSSRASGGSGEQYF. For the CDR3, the DNA is TGTGCCAGCAGCTCCCGGGCTAGCGGGGGGTCGGGAGAGCAGTACTTC.

The chain employs TRBV5-1 and TRBJ1-1; a possible D gene is TRBD1 (5 bases). Germline CDR1 SGHRS, CDR2 YFSETQ. CDR3 length equals 14 residues. V was clipped by 4 bases and J by 4 bases, with 14 bases between them. This chain's CDR3 is CASSPGQVFTEAFF. CDR3 DNA sequence: TGCGCCAGCAGCCCCGGACAAGTATTCACTGAAGCTTTCTTT.

This clone appeared a few times. CDR3: CASSGRHRDHEQYF. The CDR3 DNA follows: TGTGCCAGCAGTGGGCGACACAGGGACCACGAGCAGTACTTC. This chain connects TRBV6-2 or TRBV6-3 to TRBJ2-7; tentative D call: TRBD1 (6 bases). V was clipped by 5 bases and J by 5 bases, with 16 bases between them. The CDR3 totals 14 residues. In germline, CDR1 is MNHEY, CDR2 SVGEGT.

The CDR3 DNA sequence: TGTGCCATCAGTGTAGGACTGAACTACAATGAGCAGTTCTTC. This translates into CAISVGLNYNEQFF. The genes are TRBV10-3 and TRBJ2-1; weak D call: TRBD2 (5 bases). This CDR3 comprises 14 residues. V lost 4 bases, J lost 3 bases, and 10 bases lay in between. Germline V gives CDR1 ENHRY, CDR2 SYGVKD.

The rearrangement uses TRBV7-9 and TRBJ1-2; 9 nucleotides match TRBD1. The V gene end was trimmed by 5 bases and the J gene end by 9 bases; junction bases not matched to a gene: 4. CDR1 is SEHNR, CDR2 FQNEAQ, per germline (reference sequence). This CDR3 region has 12 residues. The CDR3 spells CASSLDRGSYTF. The CDR3 region has the DNA TGTGCCAGCAGCCTCGACAGGGGGAGCTACACCTTC.

V is TRBV6-5 and J is TRBJ2-1; D possibly corresponds to TRBD1 (6 bases). The CDR3 consists of 15 residues. V gave up 4 bases and J gave up 0 bases, with 10 bases separating them. The germline gives CDR1 MNHEY, CDR2 SVGAGI. CDR3: CASSSDRSSYNEQFF. DNA for the CDR3: TGTGCCAGCAGTTCCGACAGGAGCTCCTACAATGAGCAGTTCTTC.

J is TRBJ2-2 and V is TRBV11-1; D gene uncertain. Between the trimmed V and J ends, which lost 3 bases and 1 base, there was a span of 3 bases. This CDR3 region has 13 residues. CDR1 SGHAT and CDR2 FQDESV come from the germline V gene (reference sequence). The DNA for the CDR3 is TGTGCCAGCAGCTTCCAGAACACCGGGGAGCTGTTTTTT. This codes for CASSFQNTGELFF. Full variable domain (remainder filled in from reference TRBV11-1 and TRBJ2-2): EAEVAQSPRYKITEKSQAVAFWCDPISGHATLYWYRQILGQGPELLVQFQDESVVDDSQLPKDRFSAERLKGVDSTLKIQPAELGDSAMYLCASSFQNTGELFFGEGSRLTVL.

This rearrangement joins TRBV2 to TRBJ1-4; D may be TRBD1 (5 bases). The germline V gene encodes CDR1 SNHLY and CDR2 FYNNEI. The CDR3 runs to 12 residues. The V and J ends lost 2 bases and 15 bases respectively, with 13 bases between them. CDR3 loop: CASSEMDGGMFF. CDR3 nucleotides: TGTGCCAGCAGTGAAATGGACGGGGGAATGTTTTTT.

This clone has just a few counts. The chain links TRBV15 to TRBJ1-4, with D uncertain. In germline, CDR1 is LNHNV, CDR2 YYDKDF (reference sequence). V lost 6 bases, J lost 5 bases, and 10 bases lay in between. The CDR3 runs 13 residues. The CDR3 region is CATRRLINEKLFF. CDR3 in DNA: TGTGCCACCAGACGACTGATAAATGAAAAACTGTTTTTT.

To note about this clone: This may be a read error, as it is one base from a much larger clone. Within the sample, other DNA sequences also encode this same CDR3. V gene TRBV7-2 combines with J gene TRBJ2-7; 9 bases map to TRBD1. Germline assignment: CDR1 SGHTA and CDR2 FQGNSA. The CDR3 sequence is 14 residues long. V gave up 1 base and J gave up 4 bases; unmatched junction bases: 2. The CDR3 reads CASSLETGGYEQYF. The CDR3 DNA follows: TGTGCCAGCAGCTTAGAGACAGGGGGTTACGAGCAGTACTTC.

This clone was seen just once. The chain joins TRBV4-2 to TRBJ1-2; D perhaps matches TRBD1 (5 bases). The CDR3 loop spans 16 amino acids. Germline V lookup: CDR1 LGHNA, CDR2 YNFKEQ. Trimming cost V 0 bases and J 7 bases, with 18 bases left between them. This chain's CDR3 is CASSQDTGSWMGGYTF. In nucleotides, the CDR3 is TGTGCCAGCAGCCAAGATACAGGCAGTTGGATGGGTGGCTACACCTTC.

This chain uses TRBV6-5 with TRBJ2-7; 7 bases are shared with TRBD1. The V segment lost 7 bases and the J segment 3 bases; nucleotides outside the gene matches: 9. Germline CDR1 MNHEY, CDR2 SVGAGI. The CDR3 is 14 residues long. CDR3 sequence reads: CASKRDSANYEQYF. The CDR3 nucleotides are TGTGCCAGCAAGAGGGACAGTGCTAACTACGAGCAGTACTTC.

This chain connects TRBV13 to TRBJ1-2, with D perhaps matching TRBD1 (5 bases). CDR3 length: 14 residues. V lost 3 bases and J 2 bases, leaving 10 bases between the germline ends. Germline V lookup: CDR1 PRHDT, CDR2 FYEKMQ (reference sequence). The CDR3 here is CASSFRGRNYGYTF. The DNA of the CDR3 is TGTGCCAGCAGCTTCCGGGGGAGAAACTATGGCTACACCTTC.

The chain combines TRBV18 with TRBJ1-6, with D perhaps TRBD1 (6 bases). V was cut by 4 bases and J by 7 bases, with 8 bases left in between. Germline V CDR1 and CDR2: KGHSH, LQKENI. The CDR3 runs to 13 residues. Here the CDR3 DNA reads TGTGCCAGCTCACTGGACAGAAATTCACCCCTCCACTTT. It translates to CASSLDRNSPLHF.